Listed below are T cell receptor beta chains from one sample, sequenced in a study of cytotoxic CD8 clonotypes in ibrutinib-treated CLL. Sequencing was performed with immunoSEQ multiplex PCR; in TCRdb, only in-frame clones are kept and a portion is missing. The sample shows some 200,000 clones, 79% of them seen only once. The sequences come from PBMCs, collected after 12 months of ibrutinib treatment. The receptors were gathered from a human donor with chronic lymphocytic leukemia. Each CDR3 is given without its conserved first and last residue. A D gene is named only where the DNA matches it firmly.

D gene	V gene	J gene	CDR3 protein
NA	TRBV18	TRBJ1-5	ASSPEGLSGGNQPQH
NA	TRBV7-6	TRBJ2-2	ASSLLGVTDTGELF
TRBD2	TRBV15	TRBJ2-4	ATSRDSWDGGSKNIQY
TRBD2	TRBV18	TRBJ2-7	ASSRTSDSYEQY
NA	TRBV5-1	TRBJ2-1	ASSPSAVGFNEQF
TRBD1	TRBV4-1	TRBJ1-4	ASSQAQGQGTEKLF
NA	TRBV20-1	TRBJ1-2	SASAFYGYT
NA	TRBV6-5	TRBJ2-2	ASSPPGDDTGELF
NA	TRBV2	TRBJ1-3	ASRGRYLSGNTIY
TRBD1	TRBV23-1	TRBJ1-2	ASSQLGQGYGYT
NA	TRBV29-1	TRBJ1-6	SVGNRDNSPLH
NA	TRBV28	TRBJ1-4	AGRGANEKLF
TRBD2	TRBV2	TRBJ2-2	ASSAGLAGAGELF
NA	TRBV7-8	TRBJ1-1	ASSLYRTGTEAF
TRBD1	TRBV9	TRBJ1-2	ASSPILGQDQYGYT
NA	TRBV28	TRBJ1-3	ASSFPQGNTIY
NA	TRBV11-2	TRBJ2-7	ASSPGLEIYEQY
NA	TRBV18	TRBJ2-1	ASSPLVPSSYNEQF
NA	TRBV7-9	TRBJ1-1	ASSLDANTEAF
NA	TRBV2	TRBJ1-5	ASTTLSYEQPQH
NA	TRBV27	TRBJ1-5	ASSPRLDSSNQPQH
NA	TRBV11-2	TRBJ2-1	ASSLVWLRSYNEQF
NA	TRBV7-9	TRBJ1-4	ASSFIEEKLF
NA	TRBV18	TRBJ1-1	ASSPIQGSLAEAF
NA	TRBV28	TRBJ1-5	ASSLWVQPQH
NA	TRBV27	TRBJ2-1	ASSPETGSSYNEQF
NA	TRBV11-2	TRBJ2-1	ASSLARLGNNEQF
NA	TRBV11-3	TRBJ2-5	ASSQGPQETQY
TRBD2	TRBV5-4	TRBJ2-1	ASSLAAGGLDNEQF
NA	TRBV5-1	TRBJ2-5	ASSLGSGAETQY
NA	TRBV28	TRBJ2-1	ASSFLTPNEQF
TRBD1	TRBV7-3	TRBJ2-2	ASSQTGAGSTGELF
TRBD1	TRBV6-5	TRBJ1-2	ASSTDRVRGYT
NA	TRBV7-9	TRBJ2-7	ASSRPSGYEQY
TRBD2	TRBV27	TRBJ2-1	ASSSMATSGGANEQF
NA	TRBV11-2	TRBJ1-1	ASSLSGTEAF
NA	TRBV4-1	TRBJ2-2	ASSPGTTGELF
NA	TRBV6-6	TRBJ2-2	ASGPGQGLTGELF
NA	TRBV7-9	TRBJ1-4	ASSSGGDVDEKLF
NA	TRBV7-9	TRBJ2-7	ASSLGFLYEQY
TRBD1	TRBV6-5	TRBJ2-5	ASRRTGDLWETQY
NA	TRBV5-1	TRBJ1-1	ASSLAQQGRNTEAF
NA	TRBV6-4	TRBJ1-5	ASSDSPGGQPQH
NA	TRBV7-8	TRBJ1-1	ASSLGQGRTEAF
NA	TRBV2	TRBJ1-6	ASRRGTNSPLH
NA	TRBV29-1	TRBJ1-1	SVQITGPNTEAF
NA	TRBV5-5	TRBJ2-7	ASSEKGGPLSYEQY
NA	TRBV12-5	TRBJ2-6	ASGLGESGANVLT
NA	TRBV19	TRBJ2-5	ASSMGLAGAQETQY
TRBD2	TRBV5-4	TRBJ2-5	ASSLEAGGGQETQY
NA	TRBV27	TRBJ1-1	ASSLDGWAEAF
NA	TRBV6-5	TRBJ1-5	ASRPRVNSNQPQH
TRBD1	TRBV7-8	TRBJ1-3	ASSLVAGGLGNTIY
TRBD1	TRBV7-9	TRBJ1-2	ASTGQGATQVNYGYT